These T cell receptor beta chains were read from a single sample in a study of T cells in Graves' hyperthyroidism and ophthalmopathy. TCRdb re-called the multiplex PCR reads with MiXCR, one entry per CDR3 protein. The top ten hold 11% of the sample, which has under 400,000 distinct CDR3 sequences, about 15% seen once. The sequenced material came from blood. The source is a woman between 55 and 75 years old with Graves' hyperthyroidism. Each CDR3 is given with its conserved first and last residue. Fields, in order: CDR3 DNA, CDR3 protein, D gene, V gene, clone size, J gene. A D gene is named only where the DNA matches it firmly. Size is omitted from some rows. Given values are once, few, many or a class for expanded clones.

TGTGCCAGCAGTTTTACACGATCGACTGGAAACACCATATATTTT | CASSFTRSTGNTIYF | - | TRBV28 | many | TRBJ1-3
TGTGCCAGCAGTTTAAGCCTCGGGGGGGGCACAGATACGCAGTATTTT | CASSLSLGGGTDTQYF | TRBD2 | TRBV27 | - | TRBJ2-3
TGTGCCAGCAGTTACTCCTACAGTACCTACGAGCAGTACTTC | CASSYSYSTYEQYF | - | TRBV6-6 | - | TRBJ2-7
TGTGCCAGCAGGGGGGACTGGCAAACCGGGGAGCTGTTTTTT | CASRGDWQTGELFF | - | TRBV6-1 | many | TRBJ2-2
TGCGCCAGCAGCCCGGGACAGGCTGGGGCCAACGTCCTGACTTTC | CASSPGQAGANVLTF | TRBD1 | TRBV5-1 | few | TRBJ2-6
TGTGCCAGCAGTTTCGGACTAGCGGGAGGGTTCGATGAGCAGTTCTTC | CASSFGLAGGFDEQFF | TRBD2 | TRBV2 | many | TRBJ2-1
TGCGCCAGCAGACAAAGGGGCGGGAGTCCAGAGACCCAGTACTTC | CASRQRGGSPETQYF | TRBD2 | TRBV4-1 | - | TRBJ2-5
TGCAGCGTTAAGAATCGGGGGTACTACAATGAGCAGTTCTTC | CSVKNRGYYNEQFF | - | TRBV29-1 | many | TRBJ2-1
TGCAGTGCGACCTCTAGAGGCTACGAGCAGTACTTC | CSATSRGYEQYF | - | TRBV20-1 | - | TRBJ2-7
TGCGCCAGCAGAGAGACGGCAGACTCTGGAAACACCATATATTTT | CASRETADSGNTIYF | - | TRBV5-1 | many | TRBJ1-3
TGTGCCACCAGCAGAGACCGCAGGGTCTCACCCCTCCACTTT | CATSRDRRVSPLHF | - | TRBV15 | many | TRBJ1-6
TGTGCCAGCTTCACCTCTGAGACAGCCAACACTGAAGCTTTCTTT | CASFTSETANTEAFF | - | TRBV28 | few | TRBJ1-1
TGTGCCAGCAGCCCAGAACCCCTAAGTCTCGTTCTGAACACTGAAGCTTTCTTT | CASSPEPLSLVLNTEAFF | - | TRBV28 | many | TRBJ1-1
TGTGCCAGCAGCCAACCGGGACTCCTTGTCCCAGATACGCAGTATTTT | CASSQPGLLVPDTQYF | - | TRBV3-1 | many | TRBJ2-3
TGTGCCAGTAGGGGGGCTAGGGACCAGCCCCAGCATTTT | CASRGARDQPQHF | - | TRBV2 | many | TRBJ1-5
TGTGCCAGCAGTTTGAGTGCGGGGAAGTACGAGCAGTACTTC | CASSLSAGKYEQYF | - | TRBV12-3/TRBV12-4 | many | TRBJ2-7
TGTGCCAGCAGTGAAGCGCTTACAGGGGTGGAGACCCAGTACTTC | CASSEALTGVETQYF | TRBD1 | TRBV2 | many | TRBJ2-5
TGTGCCAGCAGTGAGATGGAGGGTTCGCCCCAGCATTTT | CASSEMEGSPQHF | - | TRBV6-5 | - | TRBJ1-5
TGTGCCAGCAGCTCCCGCCAGAACAATGAGCAGTTCTTC | CASSSRQNNEQFF | - | TRBV9 | many | TRBJ2-1
TGCGCCAGCAGCCAGCGTGGAGGGGGCATGGCAGATACGCAGTATTTT | CASSQRGGGMADTQYF | - | TRBV5-1 | many | TRBJ2-3
TGTGCCAGCAGTCCTAGCGGGAGAGGCAATGAGCAGTTCTTC | CASSPSGRGNEQFF | TRBD2 | TRBV3-1 | many | TRBJ2-1
TGCGCCAGCAGCCCATGGACAGGGGGGACAGATACGCAGTATTTT | CASSPWTGGTDTQYF | TRBD1 | TRBV5-1 | many | TRBJ2-3
TGTGCCAGCAGTGAATTTGTCGGGTCATGGGGCTATGGCTACACCTTC | CASSEFVGSWGYGYTF | - | TRBV6-1 | many | TRBJ1-2
TGCAGTGCTAGACAGGGAGAGTTTTGGAACATTCAGTACTTC | CSARQGEFWNIQYF | - | TRBV20-1 | many | TRBJ2-4
TGTGCCAGTAGTTTGACAATATCCTACGAGCAGTACTTC | CASSLTISYEQYF | - | TRBV19 | few | TRBJ2-7
TGTGCCAGTAGCTCTACAGGGGCCTCGCACTATGGCTACACCTTC | CASSSTGASHYGYTF | TRBD1 | TRBV19 | many | TRBJ1-2
TGCGCCAGCAGCTTGGCAGGGGGCGCGTACAATGAGCAGTTCTTC | CASSLAGGAYNEQFF | TRBD1 | TRBV5-1 | many | TRBJ2-1
TGTGCCAGCAGCTTAAGGGGGTCGAGGGGCGCCTACAATGAGCAGTTCTTC | CASSLRGSRGAYNEQFF | - | TRBV7-2 | many | TRBJ2-1
TGTGCCAGCAGCTTAGTGAGGGAACGGAGTGGAAACACCATATATTTT | CASSLVRERSGNTIYF | - | TRBV7-2 | many | TRBJ1-3
TGTGCCAGCAGTGCCGGACTAGCGAACGACGAGCAGTACTTC | CASSAGLANDEQYF | TRBD2 | TRBV6-1 | few | TRBJ2-7
TGTGCCAGCAGGGACTCCACTAATGAAAAACTGTTTTTT | CASRDSTNEKLFF | - | TRBV2 | many | TRBJ1-4
TGTGCCACCAGCAGAGAGTTAAGGGCCGAGCAGTTCTTC | CATSRELRAEQFF | - | TRBV15 | many | TRBJ2-1
TGCGCCAGCAGTACCGGGACTCACTCGTACACAGATACGCAGTATTTT | CASSTGTHSYTDTQYF | - | TRBV5-1 | many | TRBJ2-3
TGTGCCAGCTCACTCGAGCGGGAGGTAAACGAGCAGTACTTC | CASSLEREVNEQYF | TRBD2 | TRBV18 | many | TRBJ2-7
TGCAGTGCTAACCCCCTGGCGGGAGGGTTCGGTGAGCAGTTCTTC | CSANPLAGGFGEQFF | TRBD2 | TRBV20-1 | many | TRBJ2-1
TGCAGTGCTAGATCTGGGGGCGGGGGCTACACCTTC | CSARSGGGGYTF | - | TRBV20-1 | few | TRBJ1-2
TGTGTCAGCAGCCAGGGACAGGGCACTGAAGCTTTCTTT | CVSSQGQGTEAFF | TRBD1 | TRBV3-1 | - | TRBJ1-1
TGCGCCAGCAGCCAAGTCACAGGGGGTTCCTACGAGCAGTACTTC | CASSQVTGGSYEQYF | TRBD1 | TRBV4-1 | few | TRBJ2-7
TGTGCCAGCAGTCCCCCCCCGCCCGTCTACGAGCAGTACTTC | CASSPPPPVYEQYF | - | TRBV6-1 | - | TRBJ2-7
TGTGCCAGCACCTTAGGGGGAGGGCCTGAAAGGGAGCAGTACTTC | CASTLGGGPEREQYF | - | TRBV7-9 | few | TRBJ2-7
TGTGCCAGCAGGGAAACAGGCGGAACTAATGAAAAACTGTTTTTT | CASRETGGTNEKLFF | - | TRBV28 | many | TRBJ1-4
TGTGCCAGTACCCGAGCGAGTGAAGATACGCAGTATTTT | CASTRASEDTQYF | - | TRBV19 | - | TRBJ2-3
TGTGCCAGCCGCGGCCCCGAGCAGTACTTC | CASRGPEQYF | - | TRBV6-1 | many | TRBJ2-7
TGCGCCAGCAGCTTACTAGCGGGAGCCCAGGAGCAGTTCTTC | CASSLLAGAQEQFF | TRBD2 | TRBV5-1 | - | TRBJ2-1
TGTGCCAGCAGTGAAATAGCGGGAGTGTACAATGAGCAGTTCTTC | CASSEIAGVYNEQFF | TRBD2 | TRBV2 | many | TRBJ2-1
TGTGCCAGCAGTGTGTACAGTGAAAAACTGTTTTTT | CASSVYSEKLFF | - | TRBV2 | many | TRBJ1-4
TGTGCCAGTCTTCGGGACCCTGCCTACGAGCAGTACTTC | CASLRDPAYEQYF | - | TRBV2 | - | TRBJ2-7
TGTGCCAGCAGCAGAGAGGCAGCCAATGAGCAGTTCTTC | CASSREAANEQFF | - | TRBV11-2 | large | TRBJ2-1
TGTGCCAGCAGCACCGAGACAGGGGGCAATGAAAAACTGTTTTTT | CASSTETGGNEKLFF | TRBD1 | TRBV5-4 | - | TRBJ1-4
TGTGCCAGCTCACCTTCCACCCGCGAGCAGTACTTC | CASSPSTREQYF | - | TRBV18 | many | TRBJ2-7
TGTGCCTGGAGTGTAGGGGCTAGCGGATCAGCCAAAAACATTCAGTACTTC | CAWSVGASGSAKNIQYF | TRBD2 | TRBV30 | - | TRBJ2-4
TGTGCCAGCAGCCAAGATATAGTCTCTGGAAACACCATATATTTT | CASSQDIVSGNTIYF | - | TRBV3-1 | many | TRBJ1-3
TGCGCCAGCAGCTCAGGACAGGGGCCGGGGTTCTTT | CASSSGQGPGFF | TRBD1 | TRBV5-1 | many | TRBJ1-1
TGTGCCAGCAGTGTAAGGGGGAACTATGGCTACACCTTC | CASSVRGNYGYTF | - | TRBV2 | many | TRBJ1-2
TGTGCCAGCAGCCCCGGGCCTACGGGAAGCTCCTACAATGAGCAGTTCTTC | CASSPGPTGSSYNEQFF | - | TRBV7-9 | few | TRBJ2-1
TGTGCCAGCAGCCAAGGAGGGAGGAGTACCGGGGAGCTGTTTTTT | CASSQGGRSTGELFF | - | TRBV3-1 | - | TRBJ2-2
TGTGCCAGCAGTTTTTGGCACAGCTCTAACTATGGCTACACCTTC | CASSFWHSSNYGYTF | - | TRBV28 | many | TRBJ1-2
TGTGCCATCAGTGAGTCGAGGACTAGCGGGATCGAAAGCTACGAGCAGTACTTC | CAISESRTSGIESYEQYF | TRBD2 | TRBV10-3 | - | TRBJ2-7